Below, one T cell receptor (beta chain) is given with its context. Authors' methods: Amplification of reference gene primers was used by the study to estimate nucleated cell counts. Sequencing used immunoSEQ multiplex PCR; TCRdb keeps in-frame clones, though not all of them. V, J and clone size were drawn from that table, and D and trimming were deduced from the DNA. The sample gives more than 150,000 clones, around 80% of which show up once; 2.9% is in the top ten. This record belongs to a study of blood T cell repertoires in COVID-19. Across the whole study: The cDNA or gDNA used as material had been derived from T cells, B-cell-depleted T cells, or PBMCs.

The sequence was obtained from a woman aged 55-75 years with acute or convalescent COVID-19. The sequencing input was peripheral blood.

CDR3 residues: CASSANRDRGLFF. Here the CDR3 DNA reads TGTGCCAGCAGTGCTAACCGGGACAGAGGGCTGTTTTTT. The rearrangement links TRBV2 to TRBJ1-4; TRBD1 aligns across 7 bases. The germline CDR1 and CDR2 sequences are SNHLY and FYNNEI. The CDR3 extends over 13 amino acids. The trim removed 4 bases at V and 14 bases at J, leaving 10 bases unmatched.